This TCR beta chain was profiled in a study of post-analysis software for immune sequencing data. The sample holds many counts of this clonotype. What it recognizes is unknown. The CDR3 extends over 13 amino acids. V was pared by 8 bases and J by 1 base, with 12 bases between. Germline CDR1 SGHTA, CDR2 FQGNSA. TCR beta cDNA libraries had unique molecular identifiers. TCRdb redid the calling of the PCR reads with MiXCR, one entry per CDR3 protein. The table shows some 690,000 distinct CDR3 sequences, with 30% occurring only once. Whole-study findings and limits: TRBV5-6, TRBV5-1 and TRBV20-1 were among five TRBV segments more frequent in patients than controls.

The sample consisted of blood. The sequence was obtained from a girl between 5 and 17 years old with multiple sclerosis. The chain uses TRBV7-2 and TRBJ2-7, with a tentative D call TRBD1 (5 bases). The CDR3 sequence is CASRPKGSYEQYF. The CDR3 nucleotides read TGTGCCAGCCGACCTAAGGGGTCCTACGAGCAGTACTTC.